The present entry profiles one TCR beta chain with its context. Its antigen is currently unknown. Other DNA sequences from this sample encode an identical CDR3 as well. During the collection period, no donor immune events like infections were recorded. The table came from immunoSEQ multiplex PCR; TCRdb's copy has only in-frame clones and leaves some out. Of about 86,000 clones listed, roughly 85% are singletons. The sample originates from a study of identifying expanded T cells in peripheral blood. Study-wide points: Variance in clone template counts between approximately 2-week samples significantly increased with total template count across all healthy donors. Over about two and four weeks, about 15 and 18 clones changed, versus around 1.2 between replicates.

This TCR came from a person aged 18-70 years in good health. The sample taken for sequencing was blood.

The CDR3 DNA reads as TGCGCCAGCAGCCAAGTGGGCACTGAAGCTTTCTTT. Protein: CASSQVGTEAFF. The rearrangement links TRBV4-3 to TRBJ1-1; D remains ambiguous. Trimming cost V 1 base and J 4 bases, with 4 bases left between them. The CDR3 sequence is 12 residues long. Germline values: CDR1 LGHNA, CDR2 YSLEER.